This record covers a single T cell receptor (beta chain). Its antigen is currently not known. No qualities accompany the bases; no much larger clone lies one base away. The data were obtained in a study of OX40 agonist ivuxolimab in advanced cancers. Regarding the research as a whole: Ivuxolimab was a fully human IgG2 agonistic monoclonal antibody targeting the costimulatory receptor OX40 (CD134). The paper covers the monotherapy dose-escalation part of the phase I ivuxolimab trial, which included N ≈ 57 patients. Of the roughly 52 patients in dose escalation, some 20 had hepatocellular carcinoma, some 15 had melanoma, 9 had renal cell carcinoma and 9 had head and neck cancer. A male proportion of around 81% and a mean age of approximately 58 years, ranging from roughly 23 to 79, were recorded for the dose-escalation cohort. Partial responses occurred in three dose-escalation patients, of whom one had hepatocellular carcinoma and two had cutaneous melanoma. Intravenous ivuxolimab was administered to patients every 2 weeks at six dose levels: 0.01, 0.1, 0.3, 1.5, 3 and 10 mg/kg. Patients were allowed to have had prior anti-PD-1, anti-PD-L1 or anti-CTLA-4 therapy, and 40% of the dose-escalation patients had previously received checkpoint inhibitors. The purpose of peripheral TCRbeta sequencing was to test whether ivuxolimab changed TCR sequence diversity and led to clonal T-cell expansion.

Genomic DNA was isolated from the sorted cells so that the TCRbeta CDR3 region could be sequenced. The immunoSEQ Assay was used to sequence the TCRbeta CDR3 regions. The table comes from immuneACCESS by way of TCRdb, which keeps in-frame sequences with V and J called. Part of the clones is missing from these tables; in studies checked, under half for an unresolved V gene and the rest for unknown reasons. The sample table contains tens of thousands of clones; only one count was recorded for 85% of them. Together, the top ten hold 4% of the sample. Overall study outcomes, separate from this receptor: In the 0.1-3.0 mg/kg groups, partial responders were among the patients with the lowest normalized peripheral clonal expansion, particularly in CD8+ T cells. At doses of 0.1 to 3.0 mg/kg, clonal expansion of both CD4+ and CD8+ T cells in blood was seen between baseline and week 6. Which antigens the clonally expanded peripheral T cells were specific for was not determined. After ivuxolimab, CD8+ T cells had more expanded clones than CD4+ T cells on average. Low levels of normalized T-cell clonal expansion were also seen in some patients who did not respond.

The trial excluded patients who had a history of autoimmune disease or who were on systemic immunosuppression. Peripheral blood for TCR sequencing was collected from all dose cohorts at baseline, on cycle 4 day 1, and on cycle 7 day 1. Samples were obtained from an open-label, multicenter, first-in-human phase I dose-escalation trial of ivuxolimab. The trial enrolled adults with locally advanced or metastatic head and neck squamous cell, hepatocellular, melanoma or renal cell carcinoma. Before TCR sequencing, CD4+ and CD8+ T cells were separately sorted from peripheral blood. Looking up the germline V gene yields CDR1 SGHVS and CDR2 FQNEAQ. Inclusive of the bounding cysteine and phenylalanine, the CDR3 is 13 residues long. The kept DNA is CDR3 alone, 39 bases in frame from the first base. V is trimmed back by 5 bases and J by 6 bases, and the junction contains 1 base that no gene match accounts for.

The TCR comes from an adult with an advanced solid tumor such as melanoma, head and neck, liver or kidney cancer. The source was CD4+ or CD8+ T cells sorted from blood, collected in a trial of the OX40 agonist ivuxolimab. The sequence is built from TRBV7-8 and TRBJ2-2; 9 junctional bases match TRBD2. The DNA sequence is given as TGTGCCAGCAGCCCTAGCGGGGCCGGGGAGCTGTTTTTT. Its coded protein is CASSPSGAGELFF.